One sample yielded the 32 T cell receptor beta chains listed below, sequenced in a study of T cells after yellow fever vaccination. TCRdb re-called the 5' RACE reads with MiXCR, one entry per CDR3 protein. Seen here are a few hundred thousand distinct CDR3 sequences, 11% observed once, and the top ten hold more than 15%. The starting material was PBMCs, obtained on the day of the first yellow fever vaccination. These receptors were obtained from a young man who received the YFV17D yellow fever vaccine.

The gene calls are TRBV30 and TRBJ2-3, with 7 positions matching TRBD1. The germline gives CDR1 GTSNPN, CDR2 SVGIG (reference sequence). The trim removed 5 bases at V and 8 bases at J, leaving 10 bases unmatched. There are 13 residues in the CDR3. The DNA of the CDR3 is TGTGCCTGGGACCAGGACAGGAGAGGTACGCAGTATTTT. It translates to CAWDQDRRGTQYF. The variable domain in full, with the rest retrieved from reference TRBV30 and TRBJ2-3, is SQTIHQWPATLVQPVGSPLSLECTVEGTSNPNLYWYRQAAGRGLQLLFYSVGIGQISSEVPQNLSASRPQDRQFILSSKKLLLSDSGFYLCAWDQDRRGTQYFGPGTRLTVL.

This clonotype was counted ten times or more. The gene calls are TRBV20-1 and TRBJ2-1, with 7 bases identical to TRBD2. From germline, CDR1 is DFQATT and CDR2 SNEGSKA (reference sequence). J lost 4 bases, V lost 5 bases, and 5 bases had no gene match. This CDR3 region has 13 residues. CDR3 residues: CSAVAGLYNEQFF. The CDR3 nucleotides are TGCAGTGCTGTCGCGGGACTATACAATGAGCAGTTCTTC.

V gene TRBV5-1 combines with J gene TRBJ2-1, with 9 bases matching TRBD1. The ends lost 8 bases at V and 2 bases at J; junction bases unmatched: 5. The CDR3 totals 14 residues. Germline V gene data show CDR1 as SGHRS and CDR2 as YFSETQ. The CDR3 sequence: CASSGQGPYNEQFF. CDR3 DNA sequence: TGCGCCAGTTCGGGACAGGGACCCTACAATGAGCAGTTCTTC.

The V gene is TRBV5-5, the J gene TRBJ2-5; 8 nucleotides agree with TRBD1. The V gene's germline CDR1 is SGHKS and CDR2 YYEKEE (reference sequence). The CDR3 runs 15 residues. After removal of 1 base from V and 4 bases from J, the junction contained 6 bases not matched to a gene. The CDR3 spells CASSLTGQEGETQYF. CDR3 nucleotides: TGTGCCAGCAGCTTGACGGGACAGGAGGGAGAGACCCAGTACTTC.

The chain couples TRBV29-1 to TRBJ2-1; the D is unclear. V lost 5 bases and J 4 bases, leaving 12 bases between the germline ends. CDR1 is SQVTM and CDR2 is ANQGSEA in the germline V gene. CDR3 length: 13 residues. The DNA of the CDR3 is TGCAGCGTTTGCCTACCGACTTACAATGAGCAGTTCTTC. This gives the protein CSVCLPTYNEQFF.

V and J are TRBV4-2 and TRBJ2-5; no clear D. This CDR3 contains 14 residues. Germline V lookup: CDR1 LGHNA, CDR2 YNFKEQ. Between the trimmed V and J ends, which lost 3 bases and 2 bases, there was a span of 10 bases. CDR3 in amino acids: CASSQDVVQETQYF. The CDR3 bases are TGTGCCAGCAGCCAGGACGTCGTTCAAGAGACCCAGTACTTC.

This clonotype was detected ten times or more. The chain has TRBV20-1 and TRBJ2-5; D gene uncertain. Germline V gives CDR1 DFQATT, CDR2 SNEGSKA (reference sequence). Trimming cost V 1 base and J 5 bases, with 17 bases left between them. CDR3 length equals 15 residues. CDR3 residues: CSARGWVGPRETQYF. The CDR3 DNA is TGCAGTGCTAGAGGATGGGTGGGCCCGCGGGAGACCCAGTACTTC.

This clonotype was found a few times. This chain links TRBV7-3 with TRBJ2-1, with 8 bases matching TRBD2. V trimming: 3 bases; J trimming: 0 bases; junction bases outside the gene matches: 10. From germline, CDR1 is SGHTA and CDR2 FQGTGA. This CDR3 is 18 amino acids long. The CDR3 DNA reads TGTGCCAGCAGCTTGTGGGGTGCGGGGGGTAGCTCCTACAATGAGCAGTTCTTC. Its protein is CASSLWGAGGSSYNEQFF.

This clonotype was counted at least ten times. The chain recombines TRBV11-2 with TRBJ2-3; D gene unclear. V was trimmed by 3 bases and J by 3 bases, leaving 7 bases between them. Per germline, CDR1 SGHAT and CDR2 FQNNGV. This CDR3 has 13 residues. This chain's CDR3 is CASSFFATDTQYF. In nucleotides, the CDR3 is TGTGCCAGCAGCTTCTTCGCGACAGATACGCAGTATTTT.

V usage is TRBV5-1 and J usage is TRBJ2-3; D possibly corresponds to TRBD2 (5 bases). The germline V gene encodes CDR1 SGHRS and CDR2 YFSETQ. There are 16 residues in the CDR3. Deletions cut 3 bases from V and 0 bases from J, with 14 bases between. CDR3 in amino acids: CASSSQGGTSTDTQYF. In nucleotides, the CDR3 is TGCGCCAGCAGCTCACAAGGAGGCACTAGCACAGATACGCAGTATTTT.

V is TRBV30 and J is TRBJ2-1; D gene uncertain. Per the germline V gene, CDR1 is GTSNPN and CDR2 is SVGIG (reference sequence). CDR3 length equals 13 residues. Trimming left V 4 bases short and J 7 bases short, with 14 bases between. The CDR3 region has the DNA TGTGCCTGGAAGAGACTGGGCTATAATGAGCAGTTCTTC. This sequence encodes CAWKRLGYNEQFF.

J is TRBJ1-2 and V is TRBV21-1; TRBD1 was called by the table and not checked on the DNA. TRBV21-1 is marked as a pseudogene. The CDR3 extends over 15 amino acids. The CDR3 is CASSSSGQGNYGYTF. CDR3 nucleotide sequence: TGTGCCAGCAGCTCTTCGGGACAGGGGAACTATGGCTACACCTTC.

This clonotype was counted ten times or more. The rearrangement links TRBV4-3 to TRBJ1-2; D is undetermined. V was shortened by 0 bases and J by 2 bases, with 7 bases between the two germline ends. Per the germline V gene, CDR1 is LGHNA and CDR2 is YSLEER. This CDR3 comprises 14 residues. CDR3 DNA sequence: TGCGCCAGCAGCCAAGAAGGCAGAAACTATGGCTACACCTTC. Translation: CASSQEGRNYGYTF.

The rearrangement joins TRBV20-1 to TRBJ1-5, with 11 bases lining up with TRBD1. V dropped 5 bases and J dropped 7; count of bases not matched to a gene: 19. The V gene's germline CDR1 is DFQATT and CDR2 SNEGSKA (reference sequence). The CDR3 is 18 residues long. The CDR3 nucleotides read TGCAGTGCTCGCGAACATACCGGACAGGGGGCGGGAGGGCAGCCCCAGCATTTT. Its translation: CSAREHTGQGAGGQPQHF.

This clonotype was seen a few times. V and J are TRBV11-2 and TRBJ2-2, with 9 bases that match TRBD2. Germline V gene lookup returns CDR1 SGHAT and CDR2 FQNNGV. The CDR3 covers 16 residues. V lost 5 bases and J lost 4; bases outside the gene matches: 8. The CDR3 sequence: CASSRYLAGPTGELFF. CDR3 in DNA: TGTGCCAGCAGCCGCTACCTAGCGGGGCCCACCGGGGAGCTGTTTTTT.

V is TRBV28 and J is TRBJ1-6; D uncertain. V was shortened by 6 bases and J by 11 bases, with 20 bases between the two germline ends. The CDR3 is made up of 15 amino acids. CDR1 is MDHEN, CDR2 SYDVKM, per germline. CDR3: CASSLDSRRPPPLHF. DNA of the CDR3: TGTGCCAGCAGCCTTGACTCCCGTCGCCCCCCACCCCTCCACTTT.

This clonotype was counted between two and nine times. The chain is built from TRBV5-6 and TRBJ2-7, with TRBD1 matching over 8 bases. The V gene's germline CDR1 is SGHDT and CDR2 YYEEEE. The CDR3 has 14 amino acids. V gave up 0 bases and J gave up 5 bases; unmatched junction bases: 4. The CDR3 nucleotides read TGTGCCAGCAGCTTGGTAGCAGGGGGCAACGAGCAGTACGTC. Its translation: CASSLVAGGNEQYV.

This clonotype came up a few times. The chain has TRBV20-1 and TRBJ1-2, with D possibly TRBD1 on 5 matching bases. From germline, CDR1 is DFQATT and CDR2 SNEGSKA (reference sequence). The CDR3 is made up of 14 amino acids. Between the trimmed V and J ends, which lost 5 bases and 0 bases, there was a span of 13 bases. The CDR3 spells CSAPDLGANYGYTF. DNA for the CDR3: TGCAGTGCTCCGGATTTAGGGGCTAACTATGGCTACACCTTC.

The CDR3 nucleotides are TGTGCCAGCAGCTCCCTTACCTTGAACACTGAAGCTTTCTTT. Translated: CASSSLTLNTEAFF. The chain combines TRBV7-6 with TRBJ1-1; D is undetermined. Germline-derived CDR1 and CDR2 are SGHVS and FNYEAQ. Deletions cut 4 bases from V and 0 bases from J, with 9 bases between. The CDR3 spans 14 residues.

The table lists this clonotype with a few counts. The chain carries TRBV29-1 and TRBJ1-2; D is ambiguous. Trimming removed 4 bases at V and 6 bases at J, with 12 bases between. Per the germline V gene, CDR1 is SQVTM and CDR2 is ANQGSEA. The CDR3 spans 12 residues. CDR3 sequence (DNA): TGCAGCGTTGTTGGAGGGATCGATGGCTACACCTTC. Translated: CSVVGGIDGYTF.

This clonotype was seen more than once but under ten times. CDR3 in DNA: TGTGCCAGCAGCAGAACAGGGTTCACAGATACGCAGTATTTT. Amino acid sequence: CASSRTGFTDTQYF. The chain links TRBV7-3 to TRBJ2-3; D might be TRBD1 (6 bases). The germline V gene has CDR1 SGHTA and CDR2 FQGTGA. V was pared by 5 bases and J by 2 bases, with 11 bases between. The CDR3 runs 14 residues.

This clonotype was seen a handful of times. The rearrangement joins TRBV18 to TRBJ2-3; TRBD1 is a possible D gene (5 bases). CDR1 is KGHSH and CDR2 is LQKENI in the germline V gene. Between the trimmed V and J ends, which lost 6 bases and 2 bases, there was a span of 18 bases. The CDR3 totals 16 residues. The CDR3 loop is CASSGLATSNTDTQYF. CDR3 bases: TGTGCCAGCTCGGGGCTCGCGACATCGAACACAGATACGCAGTATTTT.

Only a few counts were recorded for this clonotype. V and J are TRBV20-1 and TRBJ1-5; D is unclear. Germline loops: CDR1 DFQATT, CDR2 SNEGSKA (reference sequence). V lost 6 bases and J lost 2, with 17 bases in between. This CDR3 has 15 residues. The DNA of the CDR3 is TGCAGTGCCAAGACTGGGCGGTCGGGCAATCAGCCCCAGCATTTT. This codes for CSAKTGRSGNQPQHF.

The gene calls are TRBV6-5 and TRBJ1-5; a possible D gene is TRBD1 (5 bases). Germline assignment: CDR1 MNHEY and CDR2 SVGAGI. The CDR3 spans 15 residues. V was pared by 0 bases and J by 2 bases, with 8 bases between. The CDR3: CASSYSRDGNQPQHF. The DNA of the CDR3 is TGTGCCAGCAGTTACTCCAGGGATGGCAATCAGCCCCAGCATTTT.

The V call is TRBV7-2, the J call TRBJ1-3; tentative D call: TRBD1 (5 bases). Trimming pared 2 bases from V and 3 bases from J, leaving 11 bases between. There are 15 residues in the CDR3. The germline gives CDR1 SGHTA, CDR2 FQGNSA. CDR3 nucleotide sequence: TGTGCCAGCAGCTTATCGTCAGGGTATGGAAACACCATATATTTT. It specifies CASSLSSGYGNTIYF.

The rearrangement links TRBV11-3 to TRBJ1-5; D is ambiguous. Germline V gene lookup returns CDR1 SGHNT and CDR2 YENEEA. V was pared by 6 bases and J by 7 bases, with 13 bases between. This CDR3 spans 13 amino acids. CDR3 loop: CASRLTNRQPQHF. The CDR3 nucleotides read TGTGCCAGCAGATTGACAAATAGACAGCCCCAGCATTTT.

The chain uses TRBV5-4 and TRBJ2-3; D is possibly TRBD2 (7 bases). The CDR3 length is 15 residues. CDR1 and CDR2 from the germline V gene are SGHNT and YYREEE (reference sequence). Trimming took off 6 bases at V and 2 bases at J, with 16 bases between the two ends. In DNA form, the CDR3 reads TGTGCCAGCACCGAGGGGGGGCCCTACACAGATACGCAGTATTTT. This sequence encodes CASTEGGPYTDTQYF.

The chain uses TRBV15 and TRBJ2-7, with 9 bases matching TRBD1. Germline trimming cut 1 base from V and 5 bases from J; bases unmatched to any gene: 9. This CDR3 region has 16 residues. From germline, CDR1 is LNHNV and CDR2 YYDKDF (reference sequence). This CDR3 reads CATSRAFGTGTHEQYF. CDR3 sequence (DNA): TGTGCCACCAGCAGAGCCTTTGGGACAGGGACTCACGAGCAGTACTTC.

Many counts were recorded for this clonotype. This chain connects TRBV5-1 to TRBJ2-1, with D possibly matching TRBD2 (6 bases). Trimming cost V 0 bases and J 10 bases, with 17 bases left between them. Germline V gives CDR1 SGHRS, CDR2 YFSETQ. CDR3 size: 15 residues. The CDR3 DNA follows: TGCGCCAGCAGCTTGGGTGTCTCCGGGGGACGGGAGCAGTTCTTC. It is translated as CASSLGVSGGREQFF.

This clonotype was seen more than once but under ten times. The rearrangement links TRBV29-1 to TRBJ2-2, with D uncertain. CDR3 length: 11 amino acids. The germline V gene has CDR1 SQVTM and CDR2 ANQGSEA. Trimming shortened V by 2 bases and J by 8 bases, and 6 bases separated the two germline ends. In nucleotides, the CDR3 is TGCAGCGTTGAAAAAGAAGGGGAGCTGTTTTTT. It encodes CSVEKEGELFF.

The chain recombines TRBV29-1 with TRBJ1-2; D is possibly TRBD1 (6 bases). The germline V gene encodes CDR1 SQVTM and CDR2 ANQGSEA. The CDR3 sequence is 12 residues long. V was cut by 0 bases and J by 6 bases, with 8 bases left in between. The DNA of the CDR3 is TGCAGCGTTGAAGAACAGGGTGATGGCTACACCTTC. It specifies CSVEEQGDGYTF.

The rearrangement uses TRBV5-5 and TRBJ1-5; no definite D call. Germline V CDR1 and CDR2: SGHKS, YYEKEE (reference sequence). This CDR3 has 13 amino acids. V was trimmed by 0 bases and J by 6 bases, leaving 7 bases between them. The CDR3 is CASSLDISQPQHF. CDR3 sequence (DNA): TGTGCCAGCAGCTTGGACATTAGTCAGCCCCAGCATTTT. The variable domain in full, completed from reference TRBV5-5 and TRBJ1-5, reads DAGVTQSPTHLIKTRGQQVTLRCSPISGHKSVSWYQQVLGQGPQFIFQYYEKEERGRGNFPDRFSARQFPNYSSELNVNALLLGDSALYLCASSLDISQPQHFGDGTRLSIL.